Described below is a single TCR beta chain sequence and its context. It has no known antigen specificity. Per-base qualities were not stored, and no clone one base away is much larger. Including the terminal cysteine and phenylalanine, the CDR3 comprises 15 residues. The retained sequence is limited to the CDR3, 45 bases, with the frame set at the first base. Per the germline V gene (reference sequence), MNHEY is the CDR1 and SMNVEV is the CDR2. V loses 3 bases, J loses 8 bases, and the germline ends lie 17 bases apart. For sequencing of the TCRbeta CDR3 region, genomic DNA was extracted from the sorted cells. The immunoSEQ Assay was used for sequencing of TCRbeta CDR3 regions. This immuneACCESS table, as held by TCRdb, lists in-frame sequences with V and J called but not all clones. Of the missing ones, under half trace to an unresolved V gene in checked studies; the others have no known cause. The table for this sample lists more than 45,000 clones; 80% to 95% of them were counted only once. Approximately 6.7% of the sample goes to the ten largest clones.

The trial excluded patients who had a history of autoimmune disease or who were on systemic immunosuppression. In every dose cohort, peripheral blood was drawn for TCR sequencing at baseline, cycle 4 day 1, and cycle 7 day 1. Samples came from an open-label, multicenter, first-in-human phase I dose-escalation trial of ivuxolimab. Adults with locally advanced or metastatic head and neck squamous cell, hepatocellular, melanoma or renal cell carcinoma were enrolled in the trial. Before TCR sequencing, CD4+ T cells and CD8+ T cells were sorted from peripheral blood as separate populations. This sample stems from a study of OX40 agonist ivuxolimab in advanced cancers. For context, the study as a whole: Ivuxolimab, which targeted the costimulatory receptor OX40 (CD134), was an agonistic, fully human IgG2 monoclonal antibody. Intravenous ivuxolimab was administered to patients every 2 weeks at six dose levels: 0.01, 0.1, 0.3, 1.5, 3 and 10 mg/kg. Partial responses occurred in three dose-escalation patients: two with cutaneous melanoma and one with hepatocellular carcinoma. The dose-escalation cohort was roughly 87% male with a mean age of approximately 60 years, ranging from roughly 20 to 80. The point of sequencing TCRbeta in the periphery was to test whether ivuxolimab changed TCR sequence diversity and drove clonal T-cell expansion. The paper describes the monotherapy dose-escalation part (N = 52 patients) of the phase I trial of ivuxolimab. Patients were allowed to have had prior anti-PD-1, anti-PD-L1 or anti-CTLA-4 therapy, and 40% of the dose-escalation patients had been treated with checkpoint inhibitors. Among the 50 to 55 dose-escalation patients, around 20 had hepatocellular carcinoma, approximately 15 melanoma, 9 renal cell carcinoma and 9 head and neck cancer. What the work shows at the level of the full study, not this receptor alone: Low levels of normalized T-cell clonal expansion were also seen in some nonresponding patients. In the 0.1-3.0 mg/kg groups, partial responders were among the patients with the lowest normalized peripheral clonal expansion, particularly in CD8+ T cells. On average, CD8+ T cells showed more expanded clones than CD4+ T cells after ivuxolimab. Clonal expansion of both CD4+ and CD8+ blood T cells was observed from baseline to week 6 at doses 0.1 to 3.0 mg/kg. Antigen specificity was not determined for the clonally expanded peripheral T cells.

This sample comprised CD4+ or CD8+ T cells sorted from blood, obtained in a trial of the OX40 agonist ivuxolimab. The V and J genes are TRBV27 and TRBJ2-1, and perhaps TRBD1 as D gene, on 6 matching bases. The source of this sequence is an adult with an advanced solid tumor such as melanoma, head and neck, liver or kidney cancer. CDR3 protein: CASSFLDSALDEQFF. The DNA is as follows: TGTGCCAGCAGTTTCTTGGACAGCGCCTTGGATGAGCAGTTCTTC.